The 28 T cell receptor beta chains presented below share a single source sample, sequenced in a study of blood T cells in healthy people across ages. The authors ran a second PCR of roughly 6 to 12 cycles using a sample-barcoded 5' primer and a J-beta primer mix. TCRdb re-analysed the 5' RACE reads in MiXCR, keeping a single row per CDR3 protein. The sample has approximately 1,700,000 distinct CDR3 sequences; about two fifths are singletons. The sample consisted of blood. The receptors were sampled from a human donor in good health.

V and J are TRBV6-1 and TRBJ1-3, with D perhaps TRBD1 (5 bases). CDR3 length equals 16 residues. Germline-derived CDR1 and CDR2 are MNHNS and SASEGT. Trimming cost V 3 bases and J 4 bases, with 16 bases left between them. The CDR3 region is CASSDWGGLGGNTIYF. CDR3 DNA: TGTGCCAGCAGTGACTGGGGGGGATTGGGAGGAAACACCATATATTTT.

This clonotype appeared once. The genes are TRBV29-1 and TRBJ2-7; TRBD1 agrees at 9 bases. The CDR3 length is 13 residues. V was pared by 6 bases and J by 0 bases, with 3 bases of the junction left unmatched. The germline V gene encodes CDR1 SQVTM and CDR2 ANQGSEA. CDR3 in amino acids: CSVGDRASYEQYF. CDR3 sequence (DNA): TGCAGCGTAGGGGACAGGGCCTCCTACGAGCAGTACTTC.

This clonotype was recorded a few times. The rearrangement links TRBV12-3 or TRBV12-4 to TRBJ2-1; perhaps TRBD1 as D (6 bases). CDR3 length: 12 residues. Trimming left V 5 bases short and J 12 bases short, with 14 bases between. DNA of the CDR3: TGTGCCAGCAGTACCCAGGGGTTTGGGCAGTTCTTC. This translates into CASSTQGFGQFF.

The chain couples TRBV20-1 to TRBJ2-1; D may be TRBD2 (6 bases). Gene TRBJ2-7 matches the end of the DNA better, so the J call may be wrong. The germline CDR1 and CDR2 sequences are DFQATT and SNEGSKA (reference sequence). The CDR3 sequence is 13 residues long. The CDR3 spells CSAPGAGRSEQYF. The CDR3 DNA follows: TGCAGTGCCCCCGGTGCGGGGCGTAGCGAGCAGTACTTC.

This clonotype has just a few counts. The rearrangement joins TRBV2 to TRBJ2-1, with D hard to call. Germline V gene sequence: CDR1 SNHLY, CDR2 FYNNEI. The CDR3 covers 12 residues. V was pared by 4 bases and J by 10 bases, with 11 bases between. The CDR3 loop is CASSGRNGEQFF. The CDR3 region has the DNA TGTGCCAGCAGTGGGCGAAATGGGGAGCAGTTCTTC.

The CDR3 protein is CASSLGFVQNTEAFF. The CDR3 nucleotides are TGCGCCAGCAGCTTGGGTTTCGTGCAAAACACTGAAGCTTTCTTT. This rearrangement joins TRBV5-1 to TRBJ1-1; no firm D call. V lost 0 bases and J lost 2, with 11 bases in between. Germline V gene data show CDR1 as SGHRS and CDR2 as YFSETQ. There are 15 residues in the CDR3.

This sequence joins TRBV27 and TRBJ2-1; D is possibly TRBD1 (6 bases). V lost 6 bases, J lost 2 bases, and 11 bases lay in between. Germline V CDR1 and CDR2: MNHEY, SMNVEV (reference sequence). The CDR3 runs to 14 residues. The CDR3 nucleotides are TGTGCCAGCAGGTTAAGGACAGCCTACAATGAGCAGTTCTTC. Protein: CASRLRTAYNEQFF.

This clonotype occurred once. The V and J genes are TRBV12-3 or TRBV12-4 and TRBJ1-4; TRBD1 might be the D (6 bases). The ends were cut back, 8 bases at V and 5 bases at J, with 18 bases in the middle. The CDR3 is made up of 15 amino acids. The CDR3, as DNA: TGTGCCAGCGGCCGAGAGTTAGGGGGGAATGAAAAACTGTTTTTT. As protein: CASGRELGGNEKLFF.

As to this clonotype: Compared with germline, one end of the junction differs, possibly owing to a read error. The rearrangement uses TRBV6-5 and TRBJ2-7, with a weak D call TRBD1 (6 bases). The CDR3 loop spans 15 amino acids. Germline CDR1 is MNHEY and CDR2 is SVGAGI. CDR3 region: CAGSYSRGRVYEQYF. CDR3 coding DNA: TGTGCCGGCAGTTACAGCAGGGGTAGAGTGTACGAGCAGTACTTC.

This clonotype came up many times. The rearrangement uses TRBV29-1 and TRBJ1-2; D is possibly TRBD1 (5 bases). Per germline, CDR1 SQVTM and CDR2 ANQGSEA. With 4 bases removed from V and 1 base from J, the gap between germline ends came to 16 bases. This CDR3 is built from 15 residues. For the CDR3, the DNA is TGCAGCGTTGGGGCGGGGGGATCGGTTAACTATGGCTACACCTTC. Its protein is CSVGAGGSVNYGYTF.

This clonotype was recorded a few times. The J gene is TRBJ2-6, the V gene TRBV20-1; 9 nucleotides agree with TRBD1. The CDR3 length is 18 residues. V was clipped by 5 bases and J by 0 bases; unmatched bases: 11. CDR1 is DFQATT and CDR2 is SNEGSKA in the germline V gene (reference sequence). The CDR3 loop reads CSARDPGTGPSGANVLTF. The CDR3, as DNA: TGCAGTGCTCGCGACCCGGGGACAGGGCCCTCTGGGGCCAACGTCCTGACTTTC.

V usage is TRBV12-3 or TRBV12-4 and J usage is TRBJ1-2; D is ambiguous. V was pared by 2 bases and J by 8 bases, with 12 bases between. The CDR3 is 13 amino acids. CDR3: CASSLSRTEGYTF. CDR3 sequence (DNA): TGTGCCAGCAGTTTAAGCAGGACGGAGGGCTACACCTTC.

The CDR3 region is CATSPRGNQPQHF. The DNA for the CDR3 is TGTGCCACCTCACCCAGGGGCAATCAGCCCCAGCATTTT. This chain links TRBV15 with TRBJ1-5, with a weak D call TRBD1 (5 bases). Germline V lookup: CDR1 LNHNV, CDR2 YYDKDF (reference sequence). CDR3 length: 13 residues. Trimming pared 8 bases from V and 2 bases from J, leaving 10 bases between.

The chain has TRBV5-1 and TRBJ2-5; no definite D call. The DNA end is a closer match to TRBJ2-7, so the J assignment may be wrong. The germline gives CDR1 SGHRS, CDR2 YFSETQ. The CDR3 covers 12 residues. CDR3 DNA: TGCGCCAGCACAGACTCCCACTACGAGCAGTACTTC. This encodes CASTDSHYEQYF.

The chain is built from TRBV29-1 and TRBJ1-2, with a weak D call TRBD1 (5 bases). The CDR3 runs to 13 residues. Germline values: CDR1 SQVTM, CDR2 ANQGSEA. The V gene lost 6 bases and the J gene lost 7 bases, with 18 bases spanning the gap. The CDR3 region has the DNA TGCAGCGTCGGGACCCCGGGACTGGGTGGCTACACCTTC. It encodes CSVGTPGLGGYTF.

This clonotype was seen more than once but under ten times. CDR3 sequence reads: CASSRGLQKGTDTQYF. CDR3 coding DNA: TGTGCCAGCAGCCGCGGACTCCAAAAGGGCACAGATACGCAGTATTTT. The chain is built from TRBV5-8 and TRBJ2-3, with D perhaps matching TRBD2 (5 bases). CDR1 is SGHTS and CDR2 is YDEGEE in the germline V gene. This CDR3 is built from 16 residues. V was pared by 4 bases and J by 1 base, with 16 bases between.

The chain couples TRBV12-3 or TRBV12-4 to TRBJ2-7; TRBD1 matches at 8 bases. The CDR3 contains 14 residues. With 4 bases clipped from V and 1 base from J, the junction kept 3 bases outside the gene matches. CDR3 loop: CASSSGQASYEQYF. The CDR3 DNA sequence: TGTGCCAGCAGTTCGGGACAGGCTTCCTACGAGCAGTACTTC.

V is TRBV5-1 and J is TRBJ2-4; perhaps TRBD1 as D (5 bases). The DNA matches TRBJ2-5 better at its end, which makes the J call doubtful. Germline V gives CDR1 SGHRS, CDR2 YFSETQ. This CDR3 spans 14 amino acids. The CDR3 here is CASSIGHRQETQYF. Written as DNA, the CDR3 is TGCGCCAGCAGCATCGGACACCGCCAAGAGACCCAGTACTTC.

The CDR3 nucleotides read TGTGCCAGCAGCCCCTCGGGAGGCCGTGGAGCTTTCTTT. It codes for CASSPSGGRGAFF. This rearrangement joins TRBV7-9 to TRBJ1-1; the D is unclear. The CDR3 spans 13 residues. Between the trimmed V and J ends, which lost 5 bases and 10 bases, there was a span of 17 bases. Germline V CDR1 and CDR2: SEHNR, FQNEAQ (reference sequence).

This clonotype has just a few counts. The V gene is TRBV4-2, the J gene TRBJ1-1; D gene ambiguous. CDR3 length equals 14 residues. Per germline, CDR1 LGHNA and CDR2 YNFKEQ. Trimming left V 1 base short and J 4 bases short, with 10 bases between. CDR3 sequence (DNA): TGTGCCAGCAGCCAAGTACTCGCGGGCACTGAAGCTTTCTTT. Translation gives CASSQVLAGTEAFF.

CDR3 bases: TGCAGTGCACGCGGGCCAACGTATAATTCACCCCTCCACTTT. Its translation is CSARGPTYNSPLHF. This chain connects TRBV20-1 to TRBJ1-6; no definite D call. The germline V and J ends were trimmed by 6 bases and 4 bases, with 13 bases remaining between them. CDR3 length: 14 residues. CDR1 and CDR2 from the germline V gene are DFQATT and SNEGSKA (reference sequence).

DNA of the CDR3: TGCGCCAGCAGCCTGGACAGGGGGCGATGGACTGAAGCTTTCTTT. This sequence encodes CASSLDRGRWTEAFF. The chain has TRBV4-3 and TRBJ1-1, with 11 bases lining up with TRBD1. CDR1 and CDR2 (germline): LGHNA, YSLEER. V lost 4 bases to trimming and J lost 5 bases; unmatched junction nucleotides: 6. The CDR3 is 15 amino acids.

The rearrangement uses TRBV6-6 and TRBJ1-5; D call uncertain. The length of the CDR3 is 12 residues. V dropped 8 bases and J dropped 7 bases, with 12 bases sitting between them. Germline lookup yields CDR1 MNHNY and CDR2 SVGAGI (reference sequence). CDR3 coding DNA: TGTGCCAGCGTAACGATGGGGCAGCCCCAGCATTTT. Translating it yields CASVTMGQPQHF.

Written as DNA, the CDR3 is TGTGCCGTGGGGGCCGAAGCAGATACGCAGTATTTT. Protein product: CAVGAEADTQYF. The chain uses TRBV12-3 or TRBV12-4 and TRBJ2-3; a possible D gene is TRBD1 (6 bases). Trimming stripped 11 bases from V and 4 bases from J, with 13 bases between. CDR3 length: 12 amino acids.

V usage is TRBV12-3 or TRBV12-4 and J usage is TRBJ1-1, with unresolved D. The CDR3 sequence is 15 residues long. Trimming removed 5 bases from V and 5 bases from J, with 18 bases in between. This chain's CDR3 is CASSLTGLGDTEAFF. CDR3 nucleotides: TGTGCCAGCAGTCTAACCGGGCTCGGGGATACTGAAGCTTTCTTT.

Only a few counts were recorded for this clonotype. This sequence joins TRBV5-1 and TRBJ2-7; maybe TRBD2 (5 bases). The germline V gene has CDR1 SGHRS and CDR2 YFSETQ. V shed 1 base and J shed 3 bases, with 11 bases lying between them. CDR3 size: 14 residues. This chain's CDR3 is CASSLNSAGYEQYF. DNA of the CDR3: TGCGCCAGCAGCTTGAATTCGGCGGGCTACGAGCAGTACTTC.

The V and J genes are TRBV5-5 and TRBJ1-1, with D maybe TRBD1 (6 bases). The V gene's germline CDR1 is SGHKS and CDR2 YYEKEE (reference sequence). Deletions cut 4 bases from V and 0 bases from J, with 16 bases between. CDR3 length: 16 residues. The CDR3 here is CASSLTTGLMNTEAFF. The CDR3 DNA sequence: TGTGCCAGCAGCCTCACGACAGGCCTAATGAACACTGAAGCTTTCTTT. The variable domain in full, completed from reference TRBV5-5 and TRBJ1-1, reads DAGVTQSPTHLIKTRGQQVTLRCSPISGHKSVSWYQQVLGQGPQFIFQYYEKEERGRGNFPDRFSARQFPNYSSELNVNALLLGDSALYLCASSLTTGLMNTEAFFGQGTRLTVV.

About this clonotype itself: A read error may produce the germline difference seen at one junction end. V is TRBV10-3 and J is TRBJ2-7; 7 bases align to TRBD1. CDR3 length equals 13 residues. Germline V CDR1 and CDR2: ENHRY, SYGVKD. The CDR3 DNA follows: TGTGCCACCTACAGGGGTGGACTCTACGAGCGGTACTTC. It codes for CATYRGGLYERYF.